The clone carrying this T cell receptor beta chain came up a few times. What it recognizes is unknown. The source of the sample is a study of response to subunit inactivated influenza vaccine. The study, taken as a whole, reports: Authors proposed each seasonal influenza vaccination draws in few new T cells.

TCRdb re-called the RT-PCR reads through MiXCR, storing one row per CDR3 protein. The sample has 500,000 or so distinct CDR3 sequences; 11% are singletons. V gave up 8 bases and J gave up 3 bases, with 17 bases separating them. The CDR3 runs 13 residues. Germline lookup yields CDR1 SQVTM and CDR2 ANQGSEA. V is TRBV29-1 and J is TRBJ2-7; the D call may be TRBD1 or TRBD2 (5 bases each). The clonotype originates from a man in his fifties who received an inactivated influenza vaccine. The material sequenced was PBMCs from blood, taken roughly 45 days after vaccination. CDR3 DNA sequence: TGCAGCCTTGGAGGACACTCGTACTACGAGCAGTACTTC. It specifies CSLGGHSYYEQYF.